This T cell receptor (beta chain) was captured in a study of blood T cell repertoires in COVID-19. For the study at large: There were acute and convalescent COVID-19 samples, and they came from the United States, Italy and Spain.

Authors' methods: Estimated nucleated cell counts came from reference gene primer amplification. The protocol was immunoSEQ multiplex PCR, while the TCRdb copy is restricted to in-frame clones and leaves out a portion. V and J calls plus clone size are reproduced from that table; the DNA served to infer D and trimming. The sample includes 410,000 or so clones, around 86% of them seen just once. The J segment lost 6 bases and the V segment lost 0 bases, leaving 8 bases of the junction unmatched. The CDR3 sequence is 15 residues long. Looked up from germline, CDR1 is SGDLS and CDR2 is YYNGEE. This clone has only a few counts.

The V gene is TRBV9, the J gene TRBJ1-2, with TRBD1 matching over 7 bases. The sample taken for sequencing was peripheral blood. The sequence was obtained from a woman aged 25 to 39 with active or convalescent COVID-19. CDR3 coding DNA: TGTGCCAGCAGCGTAGTCGGCAGGGGGTACGATGGCTACACCTTC. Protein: CASSVVGRGYDGYTF.